This entry lists 5 T cell receptor beta chains sequenced from one sample in a study of blood T cells in healthy people across ages. Alongside a J-beta primer mix, a sample-barcoded 5' primer served in a second PCR lasting roughly 7 to 11 cycles. One entry per CDR3 protein results from TCRdb running MiXCR on the 5' RACE reads. The sample includes approximately 900,000 distinct CDR3 sequences, 45% to 50% of them seen just once. Source material: blood. All receptors come from a man in his thirties or forties in good health.

This clonotype has a handful of counts. The chain combines TRBV7-2 with TRBJ1-4; no reliable D call. The CDR3 has 14 amino acids. V was pared by 1 base and J by 6 bases, with 9 bases between. The germline gives CDR1 SGHTA, CDR2 FQGNSA. The CDR3 here is CASSLGGNDEKLFF. The CDR3 nucleotides are TGTGCCAGCAGCTTAGGCGGGAACGATGAAAAACTGTTTTTT.

This clonotype was seen more than once but under ten times. The rearrangement joins TRBV29-1 to TRBJ2-5; D is unresolved. CDR1 is SQVTM and CDR2 is ANQGSEA in the germline V gene. Deletions cut 4 bases from V and 1 base from J, with 7 bases between. The length of the CDR3 is 12 residues. This CDR3 reads CSVVETQETQYF. The CDR3, as DNA: TGCAGCGTTGTGGAAACCCAAGAGACCCAGTACTTC. The whole variable domain, remainder taken from reference TRBV29-1 and TRBJ2-5, is SAVISQKPSRDICQRGTSLTIQCQVDSQVTMMFWYRQQPGQSLTLIATANQGSEATYESGFVIDKFPISRPNLTFSTLTVSNMSPEDSSIYLCSVVETQETQYFGPGTRLLVL.

This chain joins TRBV6-2 or TRBV6-3 and TRBJ1-5; D remains ambiguous. This CDR3 is 14 amino acids long. Trimming shortened V by 1 base and J by 6 bases, and 10 bases separated the two germline ends. The germline V gene encodes CDR1 MNHEY and CDR2 SVGEGT. For the CDR3, the DNA is TGTGCCAGCAGTTACTTGACCGACGCTCAGCCCCAGCATTTT. Amino acids: CASSYLTDAQPQHF.

The genes are TRBV4-1 and TRBJ1-5, with a possible D match to TRBD1 (6 bases). Trimming pared 2 bases from V and 6 bases from J, leaving 26 bases between. The CDR3 is 19 amino acids. Germline loops: CDR1 MGHRA, CDR2 YSYEKL. CDR3 DNA sequence: TGCGCCAGCAGCCAAAACCGGGGGATTGGAGGGAGGGGGGGTCAGCCCCAGCATTTT. Residues: CASSQNRGIGGRGGQPQHF.

The V call is TRBV14, the J call TRBJ2-7, with D hard to call. Germline CDR1 and CDR2: SGHDN and FVKESK. This CDR3 has 14 amino acids. V lost 5 bases, J lost 2 bases, and 13 bases lay in between. The CDR3 is CASSVPRHPYEQYF. DNA for the CDR3: TGTGCCAGCAGCGTACCGCGACATCCCTACGAGCAGTACTTC.